This entry features one T cell receptor beta chain sequence. The antigen remains undetermined. There are 15 residues in the CDR3. Germline CDR1 reads SEHNR; CDR2 reads FQNEAQ (reference sequence). Trimming removed 5 bases from V and 4 bases from J; junction bases left unmatched: 7. The source of the sample is a study of OX40 agonist ivuxolimab in advanced cancers. Overall study results and limits: By week 6 at 0.1 to 3.0 mg/kg, blood CD4+ and CD8+ T cells had expanded clonally.

The assay was immunoSEQ multiplex PCR, and TCRdb's table has in-frame clones only and misses some. The profile covers about 100,000 clones, with around 90% appearing a single time and about 0.49% taken by the ten largest. Blood sampling took place at baseline, cycle 4 day 1, and cycle 7 day 1. Sample: CD4+ or CD8+ T cells sorted from blood, taken in a trial of the OX40 agonist ivuxolimab. This chain connects TRBV7-9 to TRBJ1-5; TRBD1 matches 8 bases. The TCR sequence derives from an adult with an advanced solid tumor such as melanoma, head and neck, liver or kidney cancer. The CDR3 protein is CASSTAGGRNQPQHF. CDR3 sequence (DNA): TGTGCCAGCAGCACCGCAGGGGGCAGGAATCAGCCCCAGCATTTT.